The following is a TCR beta chain sequence with its context. This sample is drawn from a study of PD-1 blockade in classical Hodgkin lymphoma. Time point specified: cycle 4 day 1 (C4D1), after 5 to 7 weeks of nivolumab. Relapse after autologous stem cell transplantation occurred in every patient, and brentuximab vedotin exposure varied. TCRdb's table, derived via immunoSEQ multiplex PCR, lists solely in-frame clones and lacks some. The repertoire holds 64,000 or so clones, with 75% to 95% as singletons. This TCR was sampled from a human donor with classical Hodgkin lymphoma. The input for sequencing was peripheral blood mononuclear cells (PBMCs), taken before the fourth cycle of nivolumab.

As DNA, the CDR3 is TGTGCCAGCAGTTTATCAGGGGGGCTGAACACTGAAGCTTTCTTT. Translated, it gives CASSLSGGLNTEAFF. V gene TRBV27 combines with J gene TRBJ1-1, with D perhaps TRBD1 (6 bases). Trimming took 0 bases from V and 0 from J, leaving 8 bases between them. The CDR3 extends over 15 amino acids. Germline V lookup: CDR1 MNHEY, CDR2 SMNVEV (reference sequence).